This T cell receptor beta chain was recovered during a study of cytomegalovirus exposure and HLA in healthy donors. In the case of this clone: Its antigen is as yet unknown.

Study-wide results and caveats: Previous analysis showed most TCR beta V segments were productive about 87% or about 30% of the time. Accurate prediction of most subjects' HLA-A and HLA-B alleles from TCR beta sequences was reported. Researchers reported that a few CMV-associated chains were confirmed in vitro as CMV antigen-specific. HLA restriction was apparent for most CMV-associated TCR beta chains in a later analysis.

This CDR3 is built from 19 residues. Germline lookup yields CDR1 KGHSH and CDR2 LQKENI. Trimming took 6 bases from V and 7 from J, leaving 30 bases between them. The PCR used 60 Vbeta and 13 Jbeta primers. Libraries were prepared by immunoSEQ multiplex PCR; TCRdb keeps only in-frame clonotypes and omits some of them. Counted here are roughly 97,000 clones, around 10% occurring once; the ten biggest clones make up approximately 6.1%. The chain links TRBV18 to TRBJ1-4, with D perhaps TRBD1 (5 bases). Sequenced input: PBMCs. The TCR sequence derives from a man aged 35 to 55 in good health and CMV-seropositive. Here the CDR3 reads CASSRSGQAAGQASEKLFF. CDR3 coding DNA: TGTGCCAGCTCGCGATCCGGCCAGGCGGCAGGGCAGGCGTCTGAAAAACTGTTTTTT.